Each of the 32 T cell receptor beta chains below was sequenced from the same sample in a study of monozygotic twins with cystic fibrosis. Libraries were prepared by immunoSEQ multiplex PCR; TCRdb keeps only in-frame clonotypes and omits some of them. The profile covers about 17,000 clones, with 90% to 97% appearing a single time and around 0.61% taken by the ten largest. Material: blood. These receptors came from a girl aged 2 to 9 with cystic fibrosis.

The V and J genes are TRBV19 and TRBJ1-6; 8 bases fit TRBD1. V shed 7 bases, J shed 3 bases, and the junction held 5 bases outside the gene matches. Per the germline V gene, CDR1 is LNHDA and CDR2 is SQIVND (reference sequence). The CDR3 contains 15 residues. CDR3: CASMTGEGYNSPLHF. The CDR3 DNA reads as TGTGCCAGTATGACAGGGGAGGGCTATAATTCACCCCTCCACTTT.

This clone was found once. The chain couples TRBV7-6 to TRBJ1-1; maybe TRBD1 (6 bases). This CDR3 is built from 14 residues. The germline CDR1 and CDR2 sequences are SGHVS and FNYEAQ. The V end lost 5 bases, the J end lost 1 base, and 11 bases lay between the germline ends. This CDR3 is CASSRDMSNTEAFF. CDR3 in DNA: TGTGCCAGCAGCCGGGACATGTCGAACACTGAAGCTTTCTTT.

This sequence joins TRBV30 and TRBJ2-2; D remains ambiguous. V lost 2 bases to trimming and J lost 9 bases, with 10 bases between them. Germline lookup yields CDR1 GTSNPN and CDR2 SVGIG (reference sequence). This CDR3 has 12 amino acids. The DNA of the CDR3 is TGTGCCTGGAGTCCGAGTGGGCGGGAGCTGTTTTTT. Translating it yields CAWSPSGRELFF.

CDR3 nucleotide sequence: TGCGCTACAGCCGGGACTAGCGGGGGCCGGCAGTTCTTC. As protein: CATAGTSGGRQFF. The chain is built from TRBV23-1 and TRBJ2-1; 14 bases agree with TRBD2. TRBV23-1 is an open reading frame whose function is uncertain. This CDR3 has 13 residues.

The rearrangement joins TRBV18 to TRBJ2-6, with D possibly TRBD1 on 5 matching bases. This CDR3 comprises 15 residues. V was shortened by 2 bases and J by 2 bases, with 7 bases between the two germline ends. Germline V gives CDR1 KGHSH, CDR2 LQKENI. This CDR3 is CASSPGHTGANVLTF. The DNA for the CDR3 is TGTGCCAGCTCACCAGGACACACTGGGGCCAACGTCCTGACTTTC. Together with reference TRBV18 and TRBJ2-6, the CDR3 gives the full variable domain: NAGVMQNPRHLVRRRGQEARLRCSPMKGHSHVYWYRQLPEEGLKFMVYLQKENIIDESGMPKERFSAEFPKEGPSILRIQQVVRGDSAAYFCASSPGHTGANVLTFGAGSRLTVL.

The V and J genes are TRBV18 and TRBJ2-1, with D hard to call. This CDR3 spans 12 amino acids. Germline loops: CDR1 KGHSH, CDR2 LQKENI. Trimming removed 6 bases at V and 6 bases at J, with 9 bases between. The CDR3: CASSRWGNEQFF. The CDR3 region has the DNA TGTGCCAGCTCCCGCTGGGGCAATGAGCAGTTCTTC.

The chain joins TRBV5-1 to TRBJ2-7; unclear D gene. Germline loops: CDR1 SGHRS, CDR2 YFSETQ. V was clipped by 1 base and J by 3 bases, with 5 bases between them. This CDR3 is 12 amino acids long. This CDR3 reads CASSLNRYEQYF. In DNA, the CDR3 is TGCGCCAGCAGCTTGAATCGCTACGAGCAGTACTTC. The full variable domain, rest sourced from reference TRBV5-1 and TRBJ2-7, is KAGVTQTPRYLIKTRGQQVTLSCSPISGHRSVSWYQQTPGQGLQFLFEYFSETQRNKGNFPGRFSGRQFSNSRSEMNVSTLELGDSALYLCASSLNRYEQYFGPGTRLTVT.

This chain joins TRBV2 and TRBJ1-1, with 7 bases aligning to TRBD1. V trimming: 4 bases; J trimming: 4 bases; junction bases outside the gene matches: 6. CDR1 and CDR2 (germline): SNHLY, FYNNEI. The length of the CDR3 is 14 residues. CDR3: CASSGQGDGTEAFF. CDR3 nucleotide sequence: TGTGCCAGCAGTGGGCAGGGGGATGGCACTGAAGCTTTCTTT.

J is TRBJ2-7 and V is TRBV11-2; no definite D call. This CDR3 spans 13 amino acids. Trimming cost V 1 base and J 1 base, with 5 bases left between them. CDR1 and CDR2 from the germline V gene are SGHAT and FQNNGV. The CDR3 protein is CASSLGPSYEQYF. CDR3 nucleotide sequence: TGTGCCAGCAGCTTAGGGCCTTCCTACGAGCAGTACTTC.

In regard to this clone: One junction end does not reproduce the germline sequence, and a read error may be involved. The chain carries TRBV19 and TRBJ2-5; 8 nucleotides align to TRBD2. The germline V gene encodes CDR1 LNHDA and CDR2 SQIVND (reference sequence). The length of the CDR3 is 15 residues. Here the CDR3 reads CASSLEPGTSQTQYF. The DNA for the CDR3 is TGTGCCAGTAGTTTAGAGCCTGGGACTAGTCAGACCCAGTACTTC.

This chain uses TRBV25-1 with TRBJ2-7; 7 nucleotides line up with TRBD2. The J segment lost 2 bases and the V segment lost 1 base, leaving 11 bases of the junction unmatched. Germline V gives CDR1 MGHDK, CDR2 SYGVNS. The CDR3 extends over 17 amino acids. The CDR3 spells CASSESSPGLRAYEQYF. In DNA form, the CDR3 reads TGTGCCAGCAGTGAATCCTCACCGGGACTAAGAGCCTACGAGCAGTACTTC.

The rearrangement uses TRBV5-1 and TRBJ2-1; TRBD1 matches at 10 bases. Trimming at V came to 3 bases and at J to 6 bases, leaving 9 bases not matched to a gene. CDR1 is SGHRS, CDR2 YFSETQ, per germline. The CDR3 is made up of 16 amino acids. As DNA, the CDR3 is TGCGCCAGCAGCTCAATGGGACAGGGGATAAGCAATGAGCAGTTCTTC. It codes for CASSSMGQGISNEQFF.

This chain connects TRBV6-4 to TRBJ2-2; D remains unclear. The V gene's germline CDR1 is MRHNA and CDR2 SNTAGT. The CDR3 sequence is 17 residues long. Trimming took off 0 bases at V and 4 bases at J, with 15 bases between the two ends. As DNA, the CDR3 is TGTGCCAGCAGTGACTCGTTAGATAGTTCCGGCACCGGGGAGCTGTTTTTT. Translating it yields CASSDSLDSSGTGELFF.

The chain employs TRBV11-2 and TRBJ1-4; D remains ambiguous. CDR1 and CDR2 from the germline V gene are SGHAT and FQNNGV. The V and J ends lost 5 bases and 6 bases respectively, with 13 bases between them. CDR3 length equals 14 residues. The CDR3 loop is CASSPDPADEKLFF. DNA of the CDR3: TGTGCCAGCAGCCCAGACCCTGCGGATGAAAAACTGTTTTTT.

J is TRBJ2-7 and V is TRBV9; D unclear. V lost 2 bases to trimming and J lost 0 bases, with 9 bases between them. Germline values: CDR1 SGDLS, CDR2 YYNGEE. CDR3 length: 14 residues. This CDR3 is CASSVSRSSYEQYF. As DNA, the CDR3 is TGTGCCAGCAGCGTGAGCAGAAGCTCCTACGAGCAGTACTTC. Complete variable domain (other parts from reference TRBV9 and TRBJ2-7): DSGVTQTPKHLITATGQRVTLRCSPRSGDLSVYWYQQSLDQGLQFLIQYYNGEERAKGNILERFSAQQFPDLHSELNLSSLELGDSALYFCASSVSRSSYEQYFGPGTRLTVT.

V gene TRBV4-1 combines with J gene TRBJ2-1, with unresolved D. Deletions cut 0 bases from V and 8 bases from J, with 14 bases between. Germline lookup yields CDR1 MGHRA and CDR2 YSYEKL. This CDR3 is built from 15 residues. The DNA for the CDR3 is TGCGCCAGCAGCCAAGAGCTACGTTTTGGAGATGAGCAGTTCTTC. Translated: CASSQELRFGDEQFF.

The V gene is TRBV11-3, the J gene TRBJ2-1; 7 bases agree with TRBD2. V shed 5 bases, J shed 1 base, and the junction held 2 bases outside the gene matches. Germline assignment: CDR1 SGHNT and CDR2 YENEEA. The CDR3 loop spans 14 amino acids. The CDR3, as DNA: TGTGCCAGCAGCCCCGGGGGGTCCTACAATGAGCAGTTCTTC. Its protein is CASSPGGSYNEQFF.

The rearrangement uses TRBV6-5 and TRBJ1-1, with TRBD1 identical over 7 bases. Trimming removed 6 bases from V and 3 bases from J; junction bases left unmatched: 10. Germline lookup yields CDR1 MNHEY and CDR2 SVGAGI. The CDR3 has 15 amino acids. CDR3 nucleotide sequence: TGTGCCAGCAGGATCGAAGGGGGCGAATACACTGAAGCTTTCTTT. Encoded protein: CASRIEGGEYTEAFF.

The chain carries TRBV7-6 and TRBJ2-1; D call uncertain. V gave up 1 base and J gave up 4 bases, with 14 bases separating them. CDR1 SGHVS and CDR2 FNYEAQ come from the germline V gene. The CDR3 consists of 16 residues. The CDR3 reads CASSLELGSRYNEQFF. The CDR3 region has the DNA TGTGCCAGCAGCTTAGAGCTGGGCAGTAGGTACAATGAGCAGTTCTTC.

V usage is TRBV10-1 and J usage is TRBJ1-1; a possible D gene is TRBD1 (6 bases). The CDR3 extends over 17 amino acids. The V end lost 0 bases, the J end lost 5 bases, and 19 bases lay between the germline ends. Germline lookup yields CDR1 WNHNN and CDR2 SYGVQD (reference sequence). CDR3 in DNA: TGCGCCAGCAGTGAGTCGACTTTGGGGGGCGAGTTTACTGAAGCTTTCTTT. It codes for CASSESTLGGEFTEAFF.

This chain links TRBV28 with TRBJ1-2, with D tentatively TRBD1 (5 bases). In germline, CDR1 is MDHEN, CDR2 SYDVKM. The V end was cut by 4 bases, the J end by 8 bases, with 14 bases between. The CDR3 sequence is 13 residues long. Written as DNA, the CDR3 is TGTGCCAGCAGTTGGGACTACATCGGCGGCTACACCTTC. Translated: CASSWDYIGGYTF.

The CDR3 bases are TGTGCCAGCAGTGACGCCGTGGCAGGCCTTACCTATGGCTACACCTTC. Its protein product is CASSDAVAGLTYGYTF. This chain connects TRBV6-1 to TRBJ1-2, with D unresolved. The CDR3 covers 16 residues. Looked up from germline, CDR1 is MNHNS and CDR2 is SASEGT. V lost 3 bases and J lost 4, with 18 bases in between.

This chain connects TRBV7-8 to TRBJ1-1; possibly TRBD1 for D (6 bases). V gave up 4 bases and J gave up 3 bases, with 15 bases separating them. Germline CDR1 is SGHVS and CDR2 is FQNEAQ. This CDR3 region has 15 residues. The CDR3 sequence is CASSSLLGAYTEAFF. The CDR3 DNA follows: TGTGCCAGCAGCTCCCTCCTGGGGGCCTACACTGAAGCTTTCTTT.

CDR3 DNA: TGTGCCACCAGACCTGGGACTAGCGGGGCAAACCAGTACTTC. This encodes CATRPGTSGANQYF. The chain combines TRBV15 with TRBJ2-7; 13 nucleotides agree with TRBD2. The CDR3 spans 14 residues. CDR1 and CDR2 from the germline V gene are LNHNV and YYDKDF (reference sequence). V lost 6 bases to trimming and J lost 10 bases; unmatched junction nucleotides: 9.

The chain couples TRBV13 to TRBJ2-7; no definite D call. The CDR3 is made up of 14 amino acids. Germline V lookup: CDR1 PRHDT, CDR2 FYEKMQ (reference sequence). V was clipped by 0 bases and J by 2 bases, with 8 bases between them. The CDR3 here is CASSLGNGAYEQYF. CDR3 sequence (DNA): TGTGCCAGCAGCTTAGGGAACGGCGCCTACGAGCAGTACTTC.

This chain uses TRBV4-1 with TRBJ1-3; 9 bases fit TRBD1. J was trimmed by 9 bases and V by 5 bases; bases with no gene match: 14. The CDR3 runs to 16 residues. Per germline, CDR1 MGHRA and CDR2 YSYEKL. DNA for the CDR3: TGCGCCAGCAGCTATAAGGACAGGGGCTGGTACAGCACCATATATTTT. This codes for CASSYKDRGWYSTIYF.

The CDR3 region is CASSTGQGRQPQHF. CDR3 DNA: TGTGCCAGCAGTACAGGACAGGGACGCCAGCCCCAGCATTTT. V gene TRBV6-6 combines with J gene TRBJ1-5; TRBD1 matches 8 bases. The CDR3 has 14 amino acids. Germline CDR1 MNHNY, CDR2 SVGAGI (reference sequence). V trimming: 5 bases; J trimming: 7 bases; junction bases outside the gene matches: 7.

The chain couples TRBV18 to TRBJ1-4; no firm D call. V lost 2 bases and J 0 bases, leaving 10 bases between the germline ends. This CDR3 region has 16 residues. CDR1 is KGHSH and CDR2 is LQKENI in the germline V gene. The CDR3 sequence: CASSPKGGATNEKLFF. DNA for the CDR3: TGTGCCAGCTCACCAAAAGGAGGCGCAACTAATGAAAAACTGTTTTTT.

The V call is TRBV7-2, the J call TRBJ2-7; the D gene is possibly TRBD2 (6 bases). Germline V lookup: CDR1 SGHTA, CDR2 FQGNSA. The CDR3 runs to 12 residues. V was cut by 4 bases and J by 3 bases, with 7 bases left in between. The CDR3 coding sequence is TGTGCCAGCAGCTGGACTATCTACGAGCAGTACTTC. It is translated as CASSWTIYEQYF.

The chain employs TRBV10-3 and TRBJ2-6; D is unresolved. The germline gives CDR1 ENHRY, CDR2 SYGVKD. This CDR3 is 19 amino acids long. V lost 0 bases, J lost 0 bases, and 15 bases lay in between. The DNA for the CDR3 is TGTGCCATCAGTGAGTCGAACGGACGGACCTTCTCTGGGGCCAACGTCCTGACTTTC. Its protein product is CAISESNGRTFSGANVLTF.

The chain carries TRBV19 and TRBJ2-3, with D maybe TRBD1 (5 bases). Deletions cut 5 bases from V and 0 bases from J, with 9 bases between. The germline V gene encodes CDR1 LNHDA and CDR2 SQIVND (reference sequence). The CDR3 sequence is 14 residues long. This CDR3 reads CASSYRYSTDTQYF. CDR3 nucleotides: TGTGCCAGTAGTTACAGGTATAGCACAGATACGCAGTATTTT. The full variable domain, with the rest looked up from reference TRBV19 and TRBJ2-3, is DGGITQSPKYLFRKEGQNVTLSCEQNLNHDAMYWYRQDPGQGLRLIYYSQIVNDFQKGDIAEGYSVSREKKESFPLTVTSAQKNPTAFYLCASSYRYSTDTQYFGPGTRLTVL.

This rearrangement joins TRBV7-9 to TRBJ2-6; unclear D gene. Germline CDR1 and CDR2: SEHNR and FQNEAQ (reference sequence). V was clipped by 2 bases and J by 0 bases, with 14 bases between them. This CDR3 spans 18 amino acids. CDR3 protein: CASSLSDNPSSGANVLTF. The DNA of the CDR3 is TGTGCCAGCAGCTTATCCGACAACCCCAGCTCTGGGGCCAACGTCCTGACTTTC. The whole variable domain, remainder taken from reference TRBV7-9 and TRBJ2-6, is DTGVSQNPRHKITKRGQNVTFRCDPISEHNRLYWYRQTLGQGPEFLTYFQNEAQLEKSRLLSDRFSAERPKGSFSTLEIQRTEQGDSAMYLCASSLSDNPSSGANVLTFGAGSRLTVL.